This T cell receptor (beta chain) was observed in a study of identical twins. Study-wide findings and caveats: Alpha sequences that were out-of-frame and twin-shared showed an excess of low generation probability.

This clonotype was recorded at least ten times. Its antigen is unidentified. From the 5' RACE reads, TCRdb called clonotypes with MiXCR, one entry per CDR3 protein. Of hundreds of thousands of distinct CDR3 sequences listed, 6.5% to 8.5% are singletons. V dropped 0 bases and J dropped 15; count of bases not matched to a gene: 16. The CDR3 sequence is 17 residues long. Germline CDR1 is DFQATT and CDR2 is SNEGSKA (reference sequence). This sample also appeared in a second study, on yellow fever vaccine responses in identical twins.

This chain uses TRBV20-1 with TRBJ2-1; 14 nucleotides align to TRBD2. Sequencing input: memory (CD45RO+) T cells sorted from blood. The receptor was derived from a woman aged 18-35 years in good health. The CDR3 DNA reads as TGCAGTGCTAGAGACCGTCCGGGACTAGCGGGAGTCGAAGGGGGGTTCTTC. Translation gives CSARDRPGLAGVEGGFF.